The source of this T cell receptor (beta chain) is a study of blood T cell repertoires in COVID-19. Study-level information: Acute and convalescent COVID-19 specimens originated in the United States, Italy and Spain. T cells, B-cell-depleted T cells, or PBMCs provided the cDNA or gDNA that served as material.

This CDR3 has 15 residues. Losses at the gene ends were 3 bases for V and 10 bases for J; bases not matched to a gene: 10. The germline V gene has CDR1 WNHNN and CDR2 SYGVQD (reference sequence). Original processing notes: Reference gene primer amplification gave nucleated cell count estimates. Clones were read by immunoSEQ multiplex PCR, and TCRdb kept only the in-frame ones, dropping some. That table gives V, J and clone size, and the DNA gave D and trimming. The table records about 250,000 clones, around 85% of them present only once. The sequence came from a woman aged 35 to 49 with active or convalescent COVID-19. Sequencing input: peripheral blood. The J gene is TRBJ2-1, the V gene TRBV10-1; 9 positions match TRBD2. The CDR3 sequence is CASSDEAGGPREQFF. The CDR3 region has the DNA TGCGCCAGCAGTGATGAAGCGGGGGGTCCCAGGGAGCAGTTCTTC.